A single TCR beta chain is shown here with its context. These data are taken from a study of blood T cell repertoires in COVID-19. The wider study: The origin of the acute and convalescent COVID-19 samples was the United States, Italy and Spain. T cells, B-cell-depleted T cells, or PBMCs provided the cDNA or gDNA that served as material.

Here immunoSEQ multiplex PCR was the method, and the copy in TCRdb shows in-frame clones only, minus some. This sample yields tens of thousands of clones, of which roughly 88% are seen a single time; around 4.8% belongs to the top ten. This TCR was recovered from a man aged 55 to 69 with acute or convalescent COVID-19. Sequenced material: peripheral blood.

CDR3: CATSDSRDVETQYF. In DNA form, the CDR3 reads TGTGCCACCAGTGACTCCAGGGATGTGGAGACCCAGTACTTC. The chain uses TRBV24-1 and TRBJ2-5; D perhaps matches TRBD1 (5 bases). Germline CDR1 and CDR2: KGHDR and SFDVKD. V shed 4 bases and J shed 5 bases, with 13 bases lying between them. The CDR3 consists of 14 residues.